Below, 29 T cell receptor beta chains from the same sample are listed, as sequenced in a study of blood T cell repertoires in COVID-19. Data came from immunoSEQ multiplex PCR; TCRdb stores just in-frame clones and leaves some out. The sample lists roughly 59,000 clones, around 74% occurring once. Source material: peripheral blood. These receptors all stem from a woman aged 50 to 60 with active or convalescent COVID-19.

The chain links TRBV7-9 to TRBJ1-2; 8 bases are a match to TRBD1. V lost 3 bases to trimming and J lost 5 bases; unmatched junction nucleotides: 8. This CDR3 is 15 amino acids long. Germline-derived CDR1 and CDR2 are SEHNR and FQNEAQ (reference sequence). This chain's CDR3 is CASSFEGTGTYGYTF. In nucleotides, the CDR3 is TGTGCCAGCAGCTTTGAGGGGACAGGCACTTATGGCTACACCTTC.

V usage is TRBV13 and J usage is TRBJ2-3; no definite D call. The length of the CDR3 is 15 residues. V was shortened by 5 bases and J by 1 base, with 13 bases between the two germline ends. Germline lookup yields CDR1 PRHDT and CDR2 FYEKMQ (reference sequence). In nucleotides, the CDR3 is TGTGCCAGCAGCGTCCGGGTCTTGGGCACAGATACGCAGTATTTT. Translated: CASSVRVLGTDTQYF.

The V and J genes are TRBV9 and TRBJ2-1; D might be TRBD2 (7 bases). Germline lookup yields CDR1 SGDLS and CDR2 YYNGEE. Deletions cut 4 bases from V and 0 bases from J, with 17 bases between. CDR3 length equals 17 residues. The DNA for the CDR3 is TGTGCCAGCAGCCCACCAAAGGGGGGGAGCTCCTACAATGAGCAGTTCTTC. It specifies CASSPPKGGSSYNEQFF.

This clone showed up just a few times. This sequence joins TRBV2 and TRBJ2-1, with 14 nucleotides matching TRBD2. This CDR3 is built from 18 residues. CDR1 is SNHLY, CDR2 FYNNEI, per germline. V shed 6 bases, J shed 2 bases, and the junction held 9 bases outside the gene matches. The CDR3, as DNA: TGTGCCAGCAGATCCGGGACTAGCGGGAGAGGGGCCTACAATGAGCAGTTCTTC. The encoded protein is CASRSGTSGRGAYNEQFF. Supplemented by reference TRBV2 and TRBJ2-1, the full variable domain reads EPEVTQTPSHQVTQMGQEVILRCVPISNHLYFYWYRQILGQKVEFLVSFYNNEISEKSEIFDDQFSVERPDGSNFTLKIRSTKLEDSAMYFCASRSGTSGRGAYNEQFFGPGTRLTVL.

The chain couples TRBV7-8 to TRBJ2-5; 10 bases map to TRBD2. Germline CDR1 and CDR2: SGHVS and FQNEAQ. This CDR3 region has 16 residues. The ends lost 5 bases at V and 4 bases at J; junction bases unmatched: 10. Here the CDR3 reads CASSLQRLAGAETQYF. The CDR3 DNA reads TGTGCCAGCAGCCTTCAACGCCTAGCGGGAGCAGAGACCCAGTACTTC.

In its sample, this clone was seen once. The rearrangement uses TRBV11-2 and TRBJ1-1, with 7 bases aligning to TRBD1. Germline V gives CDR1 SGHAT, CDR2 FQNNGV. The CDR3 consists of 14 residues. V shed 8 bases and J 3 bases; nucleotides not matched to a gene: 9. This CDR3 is CASERNRGDTEAFF. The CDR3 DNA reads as TGTGCCAGCGAGAGGAACAGGGGCGACACTGAAGCTTTCTTT.

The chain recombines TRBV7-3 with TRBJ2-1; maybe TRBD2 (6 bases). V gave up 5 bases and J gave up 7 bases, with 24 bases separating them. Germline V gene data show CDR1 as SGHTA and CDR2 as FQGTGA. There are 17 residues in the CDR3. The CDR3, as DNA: TGTGCCAGCAGCCCCACCGGGACCTCTAGGCTAGCGAATGAGCAGTTCTTC. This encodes CASSPTGTSRLANEQFF. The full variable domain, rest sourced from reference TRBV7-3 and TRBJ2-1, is GAGVSQTPSNKVTEKGKYVELRCDPISGHTALYWYRQSLGQGPEFLIYFQGTGAADDSGLPNDRFFAVRPEGSVSTLKIQRTERGDSAVYLCASSPTGTSRLANEQFFGPGTRLTVL.

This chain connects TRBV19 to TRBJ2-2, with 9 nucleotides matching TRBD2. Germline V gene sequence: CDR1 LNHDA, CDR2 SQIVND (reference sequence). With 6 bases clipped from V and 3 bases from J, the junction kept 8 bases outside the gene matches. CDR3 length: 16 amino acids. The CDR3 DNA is TGTGCCAGTAGGGGTCTAGCGGGACGGGACACCGGGGAGCTGTTTTTT. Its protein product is CASRGLAGRDTGELFF.

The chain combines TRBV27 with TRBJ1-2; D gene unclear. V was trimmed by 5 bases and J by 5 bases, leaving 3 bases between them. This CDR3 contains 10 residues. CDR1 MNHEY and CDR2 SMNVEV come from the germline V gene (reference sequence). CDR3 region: CASSRYGYTF. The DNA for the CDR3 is TGTGCCAGCAGTCGGTATGGCTACACCTTC.

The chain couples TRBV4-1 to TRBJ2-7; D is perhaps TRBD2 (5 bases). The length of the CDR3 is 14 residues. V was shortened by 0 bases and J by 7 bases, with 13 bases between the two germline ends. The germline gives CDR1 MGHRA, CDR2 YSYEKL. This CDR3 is CASSQERAPGEQYF. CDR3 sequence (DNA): TGCGCCAGCAGCCAAGAGCGGGCCCCGGGGGAGCAGTACTTC.

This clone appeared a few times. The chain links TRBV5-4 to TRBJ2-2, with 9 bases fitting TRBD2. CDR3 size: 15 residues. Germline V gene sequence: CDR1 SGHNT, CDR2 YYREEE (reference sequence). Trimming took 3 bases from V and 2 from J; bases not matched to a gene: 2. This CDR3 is CASSSLAGNTGELFF. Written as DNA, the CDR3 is TGTGCCAGCAGCTCTCTAGCGGGAAACACCGGGGAGCTGTTTTTT.

This CDR3 is CASSLLAGGMNTGELFF. CDR3 DNA sequence: TGTGCCAGCAGCTTATTAGCGGGAGGGATGAACACCGGGGAGCTGTTTTTT. The chain employs TRBV7-3 and TRBJ2-2, with 11 positions matching TRBD2. The CDR3 length is 17 residues. Germline V lookup: CDR1 SGHTA, CDR2 FQGTGA. V trimming: 2 bases; J trimming: 1 base; junction bases outside the gene matches: 3.

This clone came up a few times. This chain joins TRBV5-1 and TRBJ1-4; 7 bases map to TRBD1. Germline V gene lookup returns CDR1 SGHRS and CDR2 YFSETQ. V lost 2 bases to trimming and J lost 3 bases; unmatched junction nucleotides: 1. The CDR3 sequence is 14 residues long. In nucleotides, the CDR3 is TGCGCCAGCAGCTTCCAGGGGGCTAATGAAAAACTGTTTTTT. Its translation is CASSFQGANEKLFF. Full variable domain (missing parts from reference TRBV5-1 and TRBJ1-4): KAGVTQTPRYLIKTRGQQVTLSCSPISGHRSVSWYQQTPGQGLQFLFEYFSETQRNKGNFPGRFSGRQFSNSRSEMNVSTLELGDSALYLCASSFQGANEKLFFGSGTQLSVL.

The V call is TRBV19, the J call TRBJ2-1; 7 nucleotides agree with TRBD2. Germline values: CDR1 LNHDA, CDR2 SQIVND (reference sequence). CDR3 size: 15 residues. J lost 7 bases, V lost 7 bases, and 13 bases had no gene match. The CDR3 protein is CASMRRLAGVNEQFF. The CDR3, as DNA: TGTGCCAGTATGAGAAGACTAGCCGGCGTGAATGAGCAGTTCTTC. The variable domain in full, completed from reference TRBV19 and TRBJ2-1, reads DGGITQSPKYLFRKEGQNVTLSCEQNLNHDAMYWYRQDPGQGLRLIYYSQIVNDFQKGDIAEGYSVSREKKESFPLTVTSAQKNPTAFYLCASMRRLAGVNEQFFGPGTRLTVL.

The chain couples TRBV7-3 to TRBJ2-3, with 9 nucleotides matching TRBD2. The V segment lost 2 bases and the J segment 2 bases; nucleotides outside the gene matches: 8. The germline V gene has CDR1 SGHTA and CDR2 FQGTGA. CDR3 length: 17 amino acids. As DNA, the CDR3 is TGTGCCAGCAGCTTATACTCCCTAGCGGGAATCACAGATACGCAGTATTTT. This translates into CASSLYSLAGITDTQYF.

The CDR3 bases are TGTGCCAGTAGTAGCTGGGGGACAGAGAGTGGAAACACCATATATTTT. Its protein is CASSSWGTESGNTIYF. The rearrangement links TRBV19 to TRBJ1-3, with 7 bases matching TRBD1. Germline CDR1 reads LNHDA; CDR2 reads SQIVND (reference sequence). Germline trimming cut 4 bases from V and 3 bases from J; bases unmatched to any gene: 9. CDR3 length: 16 amino acids.

The CDR3 DNA sequence: TGTGCCATCAGTCCCCGTACAGGCACTGAAGCTTTCTTT. Residues: CAISPRTGTEAFF. This sequence joins TRBV10-3 and TRBJ1-1; TRBD1 is a possible D gene (5 bases). The CDR3 length is 13 residues. Trimming took 5 bases from V and 4 from J, leaving 11 bases between them. The germline V gene encodes CDR1 ENHRY and CDR2 SYGVKD.

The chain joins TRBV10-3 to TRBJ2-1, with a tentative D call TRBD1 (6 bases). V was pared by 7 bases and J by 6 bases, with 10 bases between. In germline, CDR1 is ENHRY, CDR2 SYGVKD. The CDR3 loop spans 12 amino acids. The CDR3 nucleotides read TGTGCCATCACACAGGGCCTCAATGAGCAGTTCTTC. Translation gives CAITQGLNEQFF.

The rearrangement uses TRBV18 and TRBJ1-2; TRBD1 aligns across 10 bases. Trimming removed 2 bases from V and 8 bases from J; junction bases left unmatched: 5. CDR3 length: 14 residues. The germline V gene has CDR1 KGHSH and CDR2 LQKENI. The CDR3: CASSPDRGLLGYTF. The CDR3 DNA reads TGTGCCAGCTCACCAGACAGGGGGCTGCTCGGCTACACCTTC.

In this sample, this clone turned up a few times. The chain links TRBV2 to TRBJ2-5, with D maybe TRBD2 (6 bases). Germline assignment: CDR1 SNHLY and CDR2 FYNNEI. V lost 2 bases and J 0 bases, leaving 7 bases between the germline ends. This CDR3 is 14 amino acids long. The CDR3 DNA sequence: TGTGCCAGCAGTGAAAGCGGGTACCAAGAGACCCAGTACTTC. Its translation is CASSESGYQETQYF.

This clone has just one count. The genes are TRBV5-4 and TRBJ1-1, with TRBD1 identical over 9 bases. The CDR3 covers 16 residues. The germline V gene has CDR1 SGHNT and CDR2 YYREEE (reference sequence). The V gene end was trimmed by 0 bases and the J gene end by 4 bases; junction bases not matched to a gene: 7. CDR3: CASSLGGTGFLTEAFF. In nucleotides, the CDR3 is TGTGCCAGCAGCTTGGGCGGGACAGGGTTTCTCACTGAAGCTTTCTTT. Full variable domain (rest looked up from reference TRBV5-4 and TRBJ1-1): ETGVTQSPTHLIKTRGQQVTLRCSSQSGHNTVSWYQQALGQGPQFIFQYYREEENGRGNFPPRFSGLQFPNYSSELNVNALELDDSALYLCASSLGGTGFLTEAFFGQGTRLTVV.

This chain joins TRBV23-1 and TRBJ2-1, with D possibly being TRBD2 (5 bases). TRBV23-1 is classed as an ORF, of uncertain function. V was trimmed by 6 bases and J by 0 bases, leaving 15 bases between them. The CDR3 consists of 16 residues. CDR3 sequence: CASSPPKGSSYNEQFF. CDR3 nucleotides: TGCGCCAGCAGCCCACCCAAAGGGAGCTCCTACAATGAGCAGTTCTTC.

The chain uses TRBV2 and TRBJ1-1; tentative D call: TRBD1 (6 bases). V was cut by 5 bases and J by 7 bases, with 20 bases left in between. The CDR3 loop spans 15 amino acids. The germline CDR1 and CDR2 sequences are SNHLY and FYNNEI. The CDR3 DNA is TGTGCCAGCAGTCAGAGCAGGGGCTCGACTGTTGAAGCTTTCTTT. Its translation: CASSQSRGSTVEAFF. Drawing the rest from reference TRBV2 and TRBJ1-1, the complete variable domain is EPEVTQTPSHQVTQMGQEVILRCVPISNHLYFYWYRQILGQKVEFLVSFYNNEISEKSEIFDDQFSVERPDGSNFTLKIRSTKLEDSAMYFCASSQSRGSTVEAFFGQGTRLTVV.

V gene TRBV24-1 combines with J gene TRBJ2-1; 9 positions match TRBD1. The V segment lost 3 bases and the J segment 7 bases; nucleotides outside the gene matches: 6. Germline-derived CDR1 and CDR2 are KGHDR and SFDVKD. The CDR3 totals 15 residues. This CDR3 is CATSDPTGTGNEQFF. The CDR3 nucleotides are TGTGCCACCAGTGATCCCACCGGGACAGGGAATGAGCAGTTCTTC.

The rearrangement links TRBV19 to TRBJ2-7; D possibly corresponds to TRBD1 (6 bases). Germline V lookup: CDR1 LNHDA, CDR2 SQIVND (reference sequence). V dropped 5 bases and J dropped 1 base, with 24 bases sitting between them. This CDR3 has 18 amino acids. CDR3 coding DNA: TGTGCCAGTAGTGTACAGGGTCCCGGCTCTTTTGGTTCCTACGAGCAGTACTTC. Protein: CASSVQGPGSFGSYEQYF.

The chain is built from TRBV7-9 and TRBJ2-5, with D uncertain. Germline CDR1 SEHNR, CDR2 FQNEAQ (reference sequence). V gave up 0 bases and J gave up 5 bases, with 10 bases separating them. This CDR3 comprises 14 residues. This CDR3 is CASSLAGSEETQYF. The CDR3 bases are TGTGCCAGCAGCTTAGCAGGATCGGAGGAGACCCAGTACTTC. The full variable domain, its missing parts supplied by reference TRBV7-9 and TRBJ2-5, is DTGVSQNPRHKITKRGQNVTFRCDPISEHNRLYWYRQTLGQGPEFLTYFQNEAQLEKSRLLSDRFSAERPKGSFSTLEIQRTEQGDSAMYLCASSLAGSEETQYFGPGTRLLVL.

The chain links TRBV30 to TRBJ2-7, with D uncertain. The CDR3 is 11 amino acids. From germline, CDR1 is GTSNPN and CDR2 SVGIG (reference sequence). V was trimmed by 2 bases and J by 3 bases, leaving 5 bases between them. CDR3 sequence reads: CAWSIRYEQYF. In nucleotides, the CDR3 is TGTGCCTGGAGTATCCGCTACGAGCAGTACTTC. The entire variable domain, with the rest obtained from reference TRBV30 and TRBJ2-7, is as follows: SQTIHQWPATLVQPVGSPLSLECTVEGTSNPNLYWYRQAAGRGLQLLFYSVGIGQISSEVPQNLSASRPQDRQFILSSKKLLLSDSGFYLCAWSIRYEQYFGPGTRLTVT.

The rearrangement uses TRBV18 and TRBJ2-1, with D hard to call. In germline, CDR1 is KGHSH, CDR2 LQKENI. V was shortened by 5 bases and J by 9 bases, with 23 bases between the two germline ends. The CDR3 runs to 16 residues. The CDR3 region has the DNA TGTGCCAGCTCAGACCTAAGCGAAATGATCCGTGTTGAGCAGTTCTTC. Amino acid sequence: CASSDLSEMIRVEQFF.

Here the CDR3 reads CAWSIQGAWNQPQHF. The CDR3 DNA reads TGTGCCTGGAGTATACAGGGGGCATGGAATCAGCCCCAGCATTTT. The chain couples TRBV30 to TRBJ1-5; 9 nucleotides line up with TRBD1. The CDR3 extends over 15 amino acids. The junction had 6 bases not matched to a gene; V was cut back by 2 bases and J by 4 bases. From germline, CDR1 is GTSNPN and CDR2 SVGIG (reference sequence).